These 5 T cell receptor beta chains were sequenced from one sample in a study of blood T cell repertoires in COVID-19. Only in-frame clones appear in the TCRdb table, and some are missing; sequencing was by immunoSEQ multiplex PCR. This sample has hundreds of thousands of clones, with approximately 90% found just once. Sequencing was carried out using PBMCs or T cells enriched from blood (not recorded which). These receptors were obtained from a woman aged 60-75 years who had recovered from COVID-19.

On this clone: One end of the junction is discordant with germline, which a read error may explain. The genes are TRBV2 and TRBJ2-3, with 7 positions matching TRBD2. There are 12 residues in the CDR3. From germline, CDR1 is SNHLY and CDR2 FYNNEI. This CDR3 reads CASILERGPEGF. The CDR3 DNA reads TGTGCCAGCATTCTCGAGCGGGGTCCCGAGGGATTT.

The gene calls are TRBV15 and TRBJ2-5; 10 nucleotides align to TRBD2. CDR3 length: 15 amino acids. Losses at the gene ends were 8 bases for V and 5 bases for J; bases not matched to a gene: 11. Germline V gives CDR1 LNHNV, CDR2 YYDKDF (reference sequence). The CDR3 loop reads CATSSGGALEETQYF. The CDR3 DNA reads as TGTGCCACCTCGAGCGGGGGGGCCTTAGAGGAGACCCAGTACTTC.

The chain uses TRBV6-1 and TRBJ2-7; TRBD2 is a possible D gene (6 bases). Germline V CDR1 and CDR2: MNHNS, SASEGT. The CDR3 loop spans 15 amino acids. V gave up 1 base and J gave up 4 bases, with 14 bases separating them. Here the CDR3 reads CASSEEWRVRYEQYV. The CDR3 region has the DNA TGTGCCAGCAGTGAAGAATGGAGGGTCCGATACGAGCAGTACGTC.

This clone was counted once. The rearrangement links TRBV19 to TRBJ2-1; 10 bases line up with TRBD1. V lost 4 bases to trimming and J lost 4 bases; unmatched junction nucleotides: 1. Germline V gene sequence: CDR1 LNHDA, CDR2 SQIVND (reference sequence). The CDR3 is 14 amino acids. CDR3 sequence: CASSRQGAYNEQFF. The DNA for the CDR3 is TGTGCCAGTAGTAGACAGGGGGCTTACAATGAGCAGTTCTTC.

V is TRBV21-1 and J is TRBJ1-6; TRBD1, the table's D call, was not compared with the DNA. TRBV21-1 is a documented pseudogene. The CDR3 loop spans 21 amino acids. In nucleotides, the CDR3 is TGTGCCAGCAGCAAAGCGGTATTGGGACAGGGGGCGCATTCCTATAATTCACCCCTCCACTTT. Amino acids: CASSKAVLGQGAHSYNSPLHF.